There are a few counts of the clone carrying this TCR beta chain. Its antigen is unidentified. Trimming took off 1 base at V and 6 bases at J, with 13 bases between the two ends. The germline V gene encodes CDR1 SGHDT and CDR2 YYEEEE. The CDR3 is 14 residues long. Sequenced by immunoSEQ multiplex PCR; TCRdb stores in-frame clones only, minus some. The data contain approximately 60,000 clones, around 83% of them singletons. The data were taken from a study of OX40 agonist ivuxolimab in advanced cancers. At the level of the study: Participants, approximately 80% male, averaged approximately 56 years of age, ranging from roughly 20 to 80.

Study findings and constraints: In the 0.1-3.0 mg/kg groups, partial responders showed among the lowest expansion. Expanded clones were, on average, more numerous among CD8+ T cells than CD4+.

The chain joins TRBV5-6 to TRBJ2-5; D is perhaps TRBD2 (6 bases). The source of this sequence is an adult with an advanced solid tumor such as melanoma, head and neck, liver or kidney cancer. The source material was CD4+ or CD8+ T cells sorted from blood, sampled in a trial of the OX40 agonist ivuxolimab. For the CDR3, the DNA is TGTGCCAGCAGCTTGTCAGCGGGTAGGAAGACCCAGTACTTC. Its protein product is CASSLSAGRKTQYF.